These 11 T cell receptor beta chains share one sample of origin, sequenced in a study of spatial heterogeneity in lung cancer (dated by TCRdb to the late 2010s). The study at large found these results: The tumor nonsynonymous mutation count correlated with the number of expanded alpha and beta TCRs within the tumor.

For these TCRs, the target antigens are not known. What this sample's time point label stands for: sample taken at primary tumor resection. The library was generated by 5' RACE. Reads for this sample came from a NextSeq 500. TCRdb reanalyzed the raw reads on its own, using fastp at Q25 for trimming and MiXCR for clone calling, and kept in-frame beta chains. Entries that share a CDR3 protein sequence are merged under the most common genes and DNA. This sample lists over 3,500 distinct CDR3 sequences; 8.5% were detected once. The top ten clonotypes cover 8.9% of the sample. Sequencing used lung tumor tissue, obtained at surgery. These receptors were taken from a male donor with early-stage non-small cell lung cancer.

This clonotype qualifies as medium-sized. This rearrangement joins TRBV7-9 to TRBJ2-1, with D maybe TRBD2 (6 bases). CDR1 SEHNR and CDR2 FQNEAQ come from the germline V gene (reference sequence). V was cut by 3 bases and J by 3 bases, with 9 bases left in between. The CDR3 sequence is 14 residues long. CDR3 in amino acids: CASSFAGSYNEQFF. CDR3 bases: TGTGCCAGCAGCTTCGCGGGGAGCTACAATGAGCAGTTCTTC. Looking up the rest from reference TRBV7-9 and TRBJ2-1 gives the full variable domain: DTGVSQNPRHKITKRGQNVTFRCDPISEHNRLYWYRQTLGQGPEFLTYFQNEAQLEKSRLLSDRFSAERPKGSFSTLEIQRTEQGDSAMYLCASSFAGSYNEQFFGPGTRLTVL.

Ten or more counts support this clonotype. This sequence joins TRBV15 and TRBJ2-7; perhaps TRBD2 as D (5 bases). The CDR3 totals 14 residues. V lost 0 bases and J lost 3, with 9 bases in between. Germline values: CDR1 LNHNV, CDR2 YYDKDF (reference sequence). The DNA of the CDR3 is TGTGCCACCAGCAGAGATCGAGGAGGCTACGAGCAGTACTTC. This sequence encodes CATSRDRGGYEQYF.

This clonotype is labeled medium-sized. The chain has TRBV6-1 and TRBJ1-1; D is ambiguous. Trimming left V 10 bases short and J 1 base short, with 10 bases between. The CDR3 extends over 12 amino acids. Germline values: CDR1 MNHNS, CDR2 SASEGT. CDR3 region: CATRSKNTEAFF. In DNA, the CDR3 is TGTGCCACCAGGAGCAAGAACACTGAAGCTTTCTTT.

This clonotype has at least ten counts. The chain combines TRBV6-2 or TRBV6-3 with TRBJ2-1; 8 nucleotides agree with TRBD2. The CDR3 is 15 amino acids. The germline CDR1 and CDR2 sequences are MNHEY and SVGEGT. After removal of 4 bases from V and 7 bases from J, the junction contained 9 bases not matched to a gene. The CDR3 nucleotides read TGTGCCAGCAGTTTAGTTGGGACTAGAGGAAATGAGCAGTTCTTC. It translates to CASSLVGTRGNEQFF.

This clonotype was seen a handful of times. This sequence joins TRBV6-1 and TRBJ2-5; 7 nucleotides align to TRBD2. With V trimmed by 4 bases and J by 1 base, 3 bases remained unmatched. Germline values: CDR1 MNHNS, CDR2 SASEGT. This CDR3 has 14 residues. Here the CDR3 DNA reads TGTGCCAGCAGTGGACTAGCCCTCCAAGAGACCCAGTACTTC. Amino acids: CASSGLALQETQYF.

This clonotype is medium-sized in the sample. V and J are TRBV5-1 and TRBJ2-6; 7 bases agree with TRBD2. V lost 0 bases to trimming and J lost 0 bases; unmatched junction nucleotides: 0. Per the germline V gene, CDR1 is SGHRS and CDR2 is YFSETQ. The CDR3 runs 16 residues. The CDR3 DNA is TGCGCCAGCAGCTTGGGCGGGGGCTCTGGGGCCAACGTCCTGACTTTC. It encodes CASSLGGGSGANVLTF.

This clonotype is medium-sized within its sample. V is TRBV27 and J is TRBJ1-5; a possible D gene is TRBD1 (5 bases). The CDR3 contains 14 residues. Germline V gene sequence: CDR1 MNHEY, CDR2 SMNVEV (reference sequence). V lost 7 bases, J lost 7 bases, and 17 bases lay in between. This CDR3 is CASTQERGSQPQHF. CDR3 coding DNA: TGTGCCAGCACCCAAGAGAGGGGTTCGCAGCCCCAGCATTTT.

This clonotype showed up many times. In nucleotides, the CDR3 is TGCAGTGCTAGAGGCGGAAATGACAGGGCTCGGGGCTACACCTTC. Amino acids: CSARGGNDRARGYTF. The chain combines TRBV20-1 with TRBJ1-2, with TRBD1 matching over 7 bases. The V gene's germline CDR1 is DFQATT and CDR2 SNEGSKA (reference sequence). The CDR3 sequence is 15 residues long. V dropped 1 base and J dropped 8; count of bases not matched to a gene: 13.

This clonotype is deemed medium-sized. This rearrangement joins TRBV9 to TRBJ2-7; 15 positions match TRBD2. This CDR3 region has 18 residues. Germline V lookup: CDR1 SGDLS, CDR2 YYNGEE. With 3 bases clipped from V and 0 bases from J, the junction kept 7 bases outside the gene matches. The CDR3 bases are TGTGCCAGCAGCGAGGGACTAGCGGGAGGTAGGAGCTCCTACGAGCAGTACTTC. This codes for CASSEGLAGGRSSYEQYF.

The chain couples TRBV7-9 to TRBJ1-4, with D possibly being TRBD1 (5 bases). CDR3 size: 16 residues. V gave up 2 bases and J gave up 7 bases, with 17 bases separating them. Looked up from germline, CDR1 is SEHNR and CDR2 is FQNEAQ (reference sequence). The CDR3 DNA is TGTGCCAGCAGCTTATGGCTCATTGGGAGGGGTGAAAAACTGTTTTTT. Its protein is CASSLWLIGRGEKLFF.

By sample share, this clonotype is medium-sized. CDR3 nucleotides: TGTGCCAGCAGCCTCACCCAAAAGGGGTACGCAGATACGCAGTATTTT. Protein product: CASSLTQKGYADTQYF. This chain uses TRBV3-1 with TRBJ2-3, with a possible D match to TRBD1 (5 bases). The CDR3 runs 16 residues. Per germline, CDR1 LGHDT and CDR2 YNNKEL (reference sequence). Trimming pared 4 bases from V and 4 bases from J, leaving 18 bases between.